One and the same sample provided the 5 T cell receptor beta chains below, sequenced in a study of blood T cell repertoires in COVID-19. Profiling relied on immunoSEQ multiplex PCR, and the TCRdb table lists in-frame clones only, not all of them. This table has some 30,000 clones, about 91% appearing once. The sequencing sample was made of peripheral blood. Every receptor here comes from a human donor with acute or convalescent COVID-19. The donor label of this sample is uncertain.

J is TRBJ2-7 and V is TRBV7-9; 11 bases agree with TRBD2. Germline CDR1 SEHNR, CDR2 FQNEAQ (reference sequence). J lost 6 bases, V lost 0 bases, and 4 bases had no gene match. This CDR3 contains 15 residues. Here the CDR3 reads CASSLAASGGTEQYF. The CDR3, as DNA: TGTGCCAGCAGCTTAGCGGCTAGCGGGGGGACCGAGCAGTACTTC.

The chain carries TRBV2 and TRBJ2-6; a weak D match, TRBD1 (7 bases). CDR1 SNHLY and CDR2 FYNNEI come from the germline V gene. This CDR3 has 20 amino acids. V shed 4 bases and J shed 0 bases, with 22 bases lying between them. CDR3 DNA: TGTGCCAGCAGTGTAAGGGGGCGTGGGCGGGGAAGCTCTGGGGCCAACGTCCTGACTTTC. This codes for CASSVRGRGRGSSGANVLTF.

CDR3 nucleotide sequence: TGTGCCAGCAGTGACAGATTTGCAACTAATGAAAAACTGTTTTTT. It encodes CASSDRFATNEKLFF. The chain carries TRBV6-1 and TRBJ1-4, with unresolved D. The CDR3 consists of 15 residues. Per the germline V gene, CDR1 is MNHNS and CDR2 is SASEGT. Between the trimmed V and J ends, which lost 3 bases and 0 bases, there was a span of 8 bases.

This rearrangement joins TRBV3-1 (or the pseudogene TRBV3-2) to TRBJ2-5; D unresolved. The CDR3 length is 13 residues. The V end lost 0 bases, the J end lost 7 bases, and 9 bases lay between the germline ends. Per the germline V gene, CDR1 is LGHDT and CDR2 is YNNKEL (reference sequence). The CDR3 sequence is CASSQDPTGTQYF. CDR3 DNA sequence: TGTGCCAGCAGCCAAGATCCCACTGGGACCCAGTACTTC.

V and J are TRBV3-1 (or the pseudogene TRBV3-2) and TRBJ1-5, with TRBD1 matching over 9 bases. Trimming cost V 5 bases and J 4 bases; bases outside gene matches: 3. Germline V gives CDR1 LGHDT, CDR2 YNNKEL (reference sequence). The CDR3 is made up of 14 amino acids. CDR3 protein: CASSSQGANQPQHF. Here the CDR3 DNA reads TGTGCCAGCAGCTCACAGGGGGCGAATCAGCCCCAGCATTTT.